These 15 T cell receptor beta chains share one sample of origin, sequenced in a study of beta chain features in type 1 diabetes. Overall study findings and caveats: Among patients with Type 1 diabetes, TCRB CDR3s were moderately but significantly shorter in every one of the four CD4+ subsets.

The antigens for these receptors are not known. Every isolated RNA sample was fully reverse transcribed, so sequencing captured expressed TCRB transcripts. The protocol was immunoSEQ multiplex PCR, while the TCRdb copy is restricted to in-frame clones and leaves out a portion. Among approximately 60,000 clones listed, approximately 52% were seen once. Sequences were obtained from Tregs from blood. The receptors shown here come from a woman between 35 and 50 years old with type 1 diabetes.

The rearrangement joins TRBV6-6 to TRBJ1-1; D is undetermined. Trimming removed 5 bases at V and 0 bases at J, with 10 bases between. CDR3 size: 14 residues. Germline-derived CDR1 and CDR2 are MNHNY and SVGAGI (reference sequence). CDR3 loop: CASSPIGMNTEAFF. For the CDR3, the DNA is TGTGCCAGCAGTCCCATCGGGATGAACACTGAAGCTTTCTTT.

V usage is TRBV14 and J usage is TRBJ1-1, with D tentatively TRBD1 (5 bases). Germline CDR1 SGHDN, CDR2 FVKESK. This CDR3 has 16 residues. The V end lost 4 bases, the J end lost 5 bases, and 20 bases lay between the germline ends. The CDR3 sequence: CASSPRWGDDETEAFF. The CDR3 bases are TGTGCCAGCAGCCCCCGGTGGGGGGACGACGAAACTGAAGCTTTCTTT.

The chain is built from TRBV7-3 and TRBJ2-2; no definite D call. The CDR3 has 14 residues. V lost 4 bases and J lost 1, with 7 bases in between. The V gene's germline CDR1 is SGHTA and CDR2 FQGTGA. The CDR3 sequence is CASSSPGNTGELFF. CDR3 bases: TGTGCCAGCAGCTCACCAGGGAACACCGGGGAGCTGTTTTTT.

The chain carries TRBV19 and TRBJ2-2; 7 bases match TRBD2. This CDR3 contains 13 residues. With V trimmed by 11 bases and J by 2 bases, 5 bases remained unmatched. CDR1 LNHDA and CDR2 SQIVND come from the germline V gene (reference sequence). The DNA of the CDR3 is TGTGCCGGGAGGGTGTCAAACACCGGGGAGCTGTTTTTT. Translating gives CAGRVSNTGELFF.

This clone was seen a handful of times. The DNA for the CDR3 is TGTGCCAGCAGCTCCGCGAACACCGGGGAGCTGTTTTTT. It translates to CASSSANTGELFF. The chain combines TRBV7-9 with TRBJ2-2, with D unclear. The germline gives CDR1 SEHNR, CDR2 FQNEAQ (reference sequence). This CDR3 comprises 13 residues. The V and J ends lost 4 bases and 0 bases respectively, with 3 bases between them.

The V call is TRBV5-1, the J call TRBJ1-1; D is ambiguous. Per germline, CDR1 SGHRS and CDR2 YFSETQ. The ends were cut back, 0 bases at V and 1 base at J, with 7 bases in the middle. The CDR3 sequence is 14 residues long. CDR3 amino acids: CASSLGARNTEAFF. DNA for the CDR3: TGCGCCAGCAGCTTGGGGGCCCGGAACACTGAAGCTTTCTTT.

Only a few counts were recorded for this clone. The genes are TRBV5-1 and TRBJ1-3; D unresolved. V dropped 2 bases and J dropped 6 bases, with 12 bases sitting between them. CDR1 SGHRS and CDR2 YFSETQ come from the germline V gene. The length of the CDR3 is 14 residues. The CDR3 is CASSFESPSNTIYF. The CDR3 nucleotides read TGCGCCAGCAGCTTCGAAAGCCCCTCAAACACCATATATTTT.

The genes are TRBV28 and TRBJ2-2, with 9 bases matching TRBD1. The V and J ends lost 5 bases and 6 bases, in that order; junction bases with no gene match: 7. Germline loops: CDR1 MDHEN, CDR2 SYDVKM. The CDR3 extends over 15 amino acids. CDR3 sequence (DNA): TGTGCCAGCAGTCCGGGGACAGGGCCCTCCGGGGAGCTGTTTTTT. It yields the protein CASSPGTGPSGELFF.

J is TRBJ1-1 and V is TRBV7-9; D is undetermined. The CDR3 consists of 13 residues. Germline assignment: CDR1 SEHNR and CDR2 FQNEAQ (reference sequence). The ends were cut back, 4 bases at V and 1 base at J, with 7 bases in the middle. The CDR3 region has the DNA TGTGCCAGCAGCTGGGAGGCGAACACTGAAGCTTTCTTT. Translated: CASSWEANTEAFF.

CDR3 in DNA: TGTGCCAGCCGCCTAGCGAGTCACGGGGAGCTGTTTTTT. Translated, it gives CASRLASHGELFF. The chain recombines TRBV6-6 with TRBJ2-2; D is perhaps TRBD2 (6 bases). The CDR3 length is 13 residues. V shed 8 bases and J shed 7 bases, with 14 bases lying between them. Germline V gene sequence: CDR1 MNHNY, CDR2 SVGAGI (reference sequence).

The sample holds a few counts of this clone. The genes are TRBV5-6 and TRBJ2-7; 8 bases agree with TRBD1. After removal of 4 bases from V and 1 base from J, the junction contained 7 bases not matched to a gene. The CDR3 spans 15 residues. From germline, CDR1 is SGHDT and CDR2 YYEEEE. This CDR3 reads CASSPGQGLSYEQYF. Here the CDR3 DNA reads TGTGCCAGCAGCCCCGGACAGGGCTTATCCTACGAGCAGTACTTC.

This clone turned up a few times. Here the CDR3 reads CASSPSGTGGPNEQFF. CDR3 sequence (DNA): TGTGCCAGCAGTCCCTCCGGGACAGGGGGGCCCAATGAGCAGTTCTTC. This rearrangement joins TRBV28 to TRBJ2-1; TRBD1 agrees at 11 bases. Germline trimming cut 5 bases from V and 6 bases from J; bases unmatched to any gene: 9. Per germline, CDR1 MDHEN and CDR2 SYDVKM. This CDR3 spans 16 amino acids.

The genes are TRBV7-2 and TRBJ2-3, with 9 bases aligning to TRBD1. The germline gives CDR1 SGHTA, CDR2 FQGNSA. CDR3 length: 15 amino acids. V shed 6 bases and J 3 bases; nucleotides not matched to a gene: 7. The CDR3 loop is CASSRRQGGTDTQYF. The CDR3 DNA follows: TGTGCCAGCAGTCGTCGACAGGGGGGTACAGATACGCAGTATTTT.

V is TRBV9 and J is TRBJ2-2; TRBD1 aligns across 9 bases. J gave up 3 bases and V 1 base, and 4 bases lay outside the gene matches. This CDR3 region has 16 residues. CDR1 and CDR2 from the germline V gene are SGDLS and YYNGEE. This CDR3 is CASSVRTGAHTGELFF. The CDR3 nucleotides read TGTGCCAGCAGCGTACGGACAGGGGCCCACACCGGGGAGCTGTTTTTT. The full variable domain, its missing parts supplied by reference TRBV9 and TRBJ2-2, is DSGVTQTPKHLITATGQRVTLRCSPRSGDLSVYWYQQSLDQGLQFLIQYYNGEERAKGNILERFSAQQFPDLHSELNLSSLELGDSALYFCASSVRTGAHTGELFFGEGSRLTVL.

The chain employs TRBV28 and TRBJ2-7; 9 bases align to TRBD2. The germline V gene has CDR1 MDHEN and CDR2 SYDVKM. V shed 5 bases and J 4 bases; nucleotides not matched to a gene: 15. The CDR3 contains 17 residues. The CDR3 reads CASSPWVASGTPYEQYF. For the CDR3, the DNA is TGTGCCAGCAGTCCCTGGGTGGCTAGCGGGACCCCTTACGAGCAGTACTTC.